Following are 22 T cell receptor beta chains from one sample sequenced in a study of blood T cell repertoires in COVID-19. Sequencing was performed with immunoSEQ multiplex PCR; in TCRdb, only in-frame clones are kept and a portion is missing. The sample consists of approximately 34,000 clones, more than 75% of them appearing once. Sequencing was carried out using peripheral blood. Every receptor here comes from a man in his sixties with active COVID-19.

This chain uses TRBV9 with TRBJ1-1; D is ambiguous. The CDR3 runs to 15 residues. Trimming shortened V by 0 bases and J by 4 bases, and 13 bases separated the two germline ends. Germline V lookup: CDR1 SGDLS, CDR2 YYNGEE. CDR3 nucleotides: TGTGCCAGCAGCGTAGGGGCGGGTTCGAGCACTGAAGCTTTCTTT. It encodes CASSVGAGSSTEAFF.

This sequence joins TRBV5-1 and TRBJ2-5; weak D call: TRBD1 (7 bases). Trimming pared 5 bases from V and 7 bases from J, leaving 21 bases between. Per germline, CDR1 SGHRS and CDR2 YFSETQ. There are 15 residues in the CDR3. CDR3 region: CASREATGRLGTQYF. DNA of the CDR3: TGCGCCAGCAGGGAAGCGACAGGGAGGTTGGGGACCCAGTACTTC.

This clone was recorded once. J is TRBJ1-4 and V is TRBV5-6, with D possibly matching TRBD1 (5 bases). The CDR3 loop spans 13 amino acids. V was clipped by 0 bases and J by 8 bases, with 8 bases between them. The germline gives CDR1 SGHDT, CDR2 YYEEEE. The CDR3: CASSLGGLEKLFF. The DNA of the CDR3 is TGTGCCAGCAGCTTGGGGGGACTCGAAAAACTGTTTTTT. The variable domain in full, with the rest retrieved from reference TRBV5-6 and TRBJ1-4, is DAGVTQSPTHLIKTRGQQVTLRCSPKSGHDTVSWYQQALGQGPQFIFQYYEEEERQRGNFPDRFSGHQFPNYSSELNVNALLLGDSALYLCASSLGGLEKLFFGSGTQLSVL.

V is TRBV6-5 and J is TRBJ2-7; D is possibly TRBD2 (5 bases). The V end lost 8 bases, the J end lost 4 bases, and 18 bases lay between the germline ends. The CDR3 sequence is 14 residues long. Germline assignment: CDR1 MNHEY and CDR2 SVGAGI. CDR3: CASSSHDGVYEQYF. The CDR3 region has the DNA TGTGCCAGCTCGTCCCACGACGGGGTATACGAGCAGTACTTC.

The V gene is TRBV7-7, the J gene TRBJ2-3; 7 positions agree with TRBD1. The V gene end was trimmed by 4 bases and the J gene end by 4 bases; junction bases not matched to a gene: 8. The CDR3 extends over 15 amino acids. Per germline, CDR1 SSHAT and CDR2 FNYEAQ (reference sequence). The CDR3 bases are TGTGCCAGCAGCTCCGGGACAGCGGCCCCAGATACGCAGTATTTT. It encodes CASSSGTAAPDTQYF.

This clone came up once. This chain uses TRBV7-2 with TRBJ1-6; possible D gene TRBD1, 6 bases. V lost 5 bases and J 10 bases, leaving 18 bases between the germline ends. This CDR3 is 15 amino acids long. Germline CDR1 reads SGHTA; CDR2 reads FQGNSA. In DNA form, the CDR3 reads TGTGCCAGCAGCCAGGTACAGGGTAGCGGGTCACCCCTCCACTTT. Its protein product is CASSQVQGSGSPLHF.

V and J are TRBV4-3 and TRBJ2-7; D is possibly TRBD2 (5 bases). CDR1 LGHNA and CDR2 YSLEER come from the germline V gene. V was pared by 6 bases and J by 4 bases, with 19 bases between. The CDR3 runs to 15 residues. The CDR3 region is CASRPGLGSFYEQYF. Written as DNA, the CDR3 is TGCGCCAGCAGACCAGGACTGGGCAGCTTTTACGAGCAGTACTTC.

V usage is TRBV4-2 and J usage is TRBJ1-4; no firm D call. Trimming cost V 1 base and J 8 bases, with 8 bases left between them. This CDR3 is 13 amino acids long. CDR1 is LGHNA, CDR2 YNFKEQ, per germline. The CDR3 region has the DNA TGTGCCAGCAGCCAAGTTCCGGGAGAAAAACTGTTTTTT. Its translation is CASSQVPGEKLFF.

This chain uses TRBV5-1 with TRBJ2-1, with TRBD1 as a possible D gene (6 bases). This CDR3 contains 12 residues. V lost 5 bases, J lost 5 bases, and 8 bases lay in between. Germline V gene sequence: CDR1 SGHRS, CDR2 YFSETQ. The CDR3 is CASSTGNNEQFF. In DNA form, the CDR3 reads TGCGCCAGCAGTACAGGGAACAATGAGCAGTTCTTC.

This clone was picked up one time. The DNA for the CDR3 is TGTGCCAGCAGCATTGCAAGCGGGACTAGCACAGATACGCAGTATTTT. Protein: CASSIASGTSTDTQYF. The V and J genes are TRBV7-9 and TRBJ2-3; 7 bases fit TRBD2. The junction had 8 bases not matched to a gene; V was cut back by 5 bases and J by 0 bases. The CDR3 runs to 16 residues. Germline loops: CDR1 SEHNR, CDR2 FQNEAQ (reference sequence).

The V gene is TRBV5-6, the J gene TRBJ1-6, with 8 bases aligning to TRBD1. Trimming at V came to 1 base and at J to 8 bases, leaving 8 bases not matched to a gene. CDR3 size: 16 residues. Germline assignment: CDR1 SGHDT and CDR2 YYEEEE. The CDR3 here is CASSLRVRGLDSPLHF. CDR3 nucleotide sequence: TGTGCCAGCAGCTTGAGAGTCAGGGGGCTTGATTCACCCCTCCACTTT. The variable domain in full, completed from reference TRBV5-6 and TRBJ1-6, reads DAGVTQSPTHLIKTRGQQVTLRCSPKSGHDTVSWYQQALGQGPQFIFQYYEEEERQRGNFPDRFSGHQFPNYSSELNVNALLLGDSALYLCASSLRVRGLDSPLHFGNGTRLTVT.

V and J are TRBV3-1 (or the pseudogene TRBV3-2) and TRBJ2-1, with D possibly TRBD2 on 6 matching bases. V shed 0 bases and J shed 9 bases, with 9 bases lying between them. The CDR3 is made up of 13 amino acids. From germline, CDR1 is LGHDT and CDR2 YNNKEL (reference sequence). CDR3 residues: CASSQDLRGEQFF. The CDR3 DNA reads as TGTGCCAGCAGCCAAGATTTGCGGGGTGAGCAGTTCTTC.

CDR3 amino acids: CASSFTGNQPQHF. CDR3 nucleotide sequence: TGTGCCAGCAGCTTCACAGGGAATCAGCCCCAGCATTTT. The chain has TRBV7-9 and TRBJ1-5; D is perhaps TRBD1 (6 bases). CDR1 SEHNR and CDR2 FQNEAQ come from the germline V gene (reference sequence). The CDR3 has 13 amino acids. Trimming took 3 bases from V and 4 from J, leaving 7 bases between them.

This clone was seen a single time. The genes are TRBV9 and TRBJ2-6; a weak D match, TRBD2 (6 bases). This CDR3 is built from 17 residues. The germline V and J ends were trimmed by 3 bases and 0 bases, with 13 bases remaining between them. Germline V gives CDR1 SGDLS, CDR2 YYNGEE. The DNA of the CDR3 is TGTGCCAGCAGCGCCCAAGCGGGTATCTCTGGGGCCAACGTCCTGACTTTC. It translates to CASSAQAGISGANVLTF.

This clone was found a few times. The V gene is TRBV27, the J gene TRBJ1-2, with 8 positions matching TRBD1. The CDR3 consists of 13 residues. Trimming removed 5 bases from V and 7 bases from J; junction bases left unmatched: 6. Germline V gene lookup returns CDR1 MNHEY and CDR2 SMNVEV (reference sequence). The CDR3 is CASSTRQGLGYTF. CDR3 DNA sequence: TGTGCCAGCAGTACAAGACAGGGGCTTGGCTACACCTTC.

This chain connects TRBV12-3 or TRBV12-4 to TRBJ1-5; TRBD1 matches at 9 bases. Trimming removed 6 bases from V and 4 bases from J; junction bases left unmatched: 1. The CDR3 covers 13 residues. As DNA, the CDR3 is TGTGCCAGCAGCGGGACAGGGAATCAGCCCCAGCATTTT. It is translated as CASSGTGNQPQHF.

The chain uses TRBV9 and TRBJ2-1, with 8 positions matching TRBD2. The CDR3 is made up of 18 amino acids. V trimming: 4 bases; J trimming: 0 bases; junction bases outside the gene matches: 12. CDR1 SGDLS and CDR2 YYNGEE come from the germline V gene. CDR3 sequence (DNA): TGTGCCAGCAGCCCCCAAACCGGGACTAGACACTCCTACAATGAGCAGTTCTTC. Translation: CASSPQTGTRHSYNEQFF.

This rearrangement joins TRBV21-1 to TRBJ1-5; whether TRBD1, the table's D call, matches the DNA was not checked. TRBV21-1 constitutes a pseudogene. The CDR3 runs to 16 residues. The CDR3 sequence: CASIPQSDREGQPQHF. DNA for the CDR3: TGTGCCAGCATTCCCCAGTCGGACAGGGAAGGCCAGCCCCAGCATTTT.

This rearrangement joins TRBV28 to TRBJ1-2, with a tentative D call TRBD1 (5 bases). The germline CDR1 and CDR2 sequences are MDHEN and SYDVKM. CDR3 size: 14 residues. Trimming stripped 3 bases from V and 1 base from J, with 9 bases between. CDR3 residues: CASSFRGVNYGYTF. CDR3 DNA sequence: TGTGCCAGCAGTTTTCGGGGGGTTAACTATGGCTACACCTTC.

The genes are TRBV2 and TRBJ2-1; D call uncertain. CDR1 and CDR2 (germline): SNHLY, FYNNEI. The CDR3 length is 13 residues. V dropped 1 base and J dropped 4 bases, with 5 bases sitting between them. Here the CDR3 reads CASSEGSYNEQFF. The CDR3 DNA follows: TGTGCCAGCAGTGAAGGCAGTTACAATGAGCAGTTCTTC.

DNA of the CDR3: TGTGCCAGCAGTTACTCCCCAGGGGGAGGCACAGATACGCAGTATTTT. Protein product: CASSYSPGGGTDTQYF. This chain connects TRBV6-5 to TRBJ2-3; 7 bases are a match to TRBD1. The ends lost 0 bases at V and 1 base at J; junction bases unmatched: 4. This CDR3 has 16 amino acids. Germline lookup yields CDR1 MNHEY and CDR2 SVGAGI.

The V call is TRBV30, the J call TRBJ2-6; TRBD2 is a possible D gene (6 bases). V gave up 1 base and J gave up 4 bases, with 17 bases separating them. Germline CDR1 and CDR2: GTSNPN and SVGIG (reference sequence). The CDR3 has 17 residues. The CDR3 protein is CAWSGLESLGGANVLTF. The CDR3 coding sequence is TGTGCCTGGAGTGGACTAGAGAGTCTGGGGGGGGCCAACGTCCTGACTTTC.